A selection of T cell receptor beta chains follows, all from one sample in a study of T cell responses to AZD1222 COVID-19 vaccine. Libraries were prepared by immunoSEQ multiplex PCR; TCRdb keeps only in-frame clonotypes and omits some of them. Among about 94,000 clones, less than 85% were seen once, and the ten largest hold over 3.5%. This specimen consisted of peripheral blood, obtained 28 days after the second AZD1222 dose. The receptor source for this set is an adult who received the AZD1222 COVID-19 vaccine. Each CDR3 is given with its conserved first and last residue. D genes are given only for firm matches. Clone size is shown for a subset of rows, as once, few, many or a class of expanded clone.

d_gene: NA; abundance: NA; j_gene: TRBJ1-3; v_gene: TRBV19; CDR3aa: CASSIRGGGASSGNTIYF; CDR3nt: TGTGCCAGTAGTATTCGGGGCGGGGGAGCTTCCTCTGGAAACACCATATATTTT
d_gene: TRBD1; abundance: NA; j_gene: TRBJ1-6; v_gene: TRBV5-6; CDR3aa: CASSLGQGKGGGHF; CDR3nt: TGTGCCAGCAGCTTGGGACAGGGGAAAGGCGGCGGCCACTTT
d_gene: NA; abundance: NA; j_gene: TRBJ2-1; v_gene: TRBV19; CDR3aa: CASRSRNKVRNEQFF; CDR3nt: TGTGCCAGTAGGAGTAGAAATAAGGTCCGGAATGAGCAGTTCTTC
d_gene: TRBD2; abundance: NA; j_gene: TRBJ2-1; v_gene: TRBV19; CDR3aa: CASSISGGASYNEQFF; CDR3nt: TGTGCCAGTAGTATAAGCGGGGGGGCTTCGTACAATGAGCAGTTCTTC
d_gene: TRBD2; abundance: NA; j_gene: TRBJ2-2; v_gene: TRBV19; CDR3aa: CASKGSGIPNTGELFF; CDR3nt: TGTGCCAGTAAAGGTAGCGGGATTCCGAACACCGGGGAGCTGTTTTTT
d_gene: NA; abundance: medium-sized; j_gene: TRBJ2-2; v_gene: TRBV28; CDR3aa: CASSFGAHGRAGIGELFF; CDR3nt: TGTGCCAGCTCCTTTGGGGCCCATGGCAGGGCGGGTATCGGGGAGCTGTTTTTT
d_gene: TRBD1; abundance: NA; j_gene: TRBJ1-2; v_gene: TRBV6-6; CDR3aa: CASSYRQGLIVGYTF; CDR3nt: TGTGCCAGCAGTTACAGACAGGGCCTTATTGTGGGCTACACCTTC
d_gene: TRBD1; abundance: NA; j_gene: TRBJ2-4; v_gene: TRBV19; CDR3aa: CASSIEGTATGQVAKNIQYF; CDR3nt: TGTGCCAGTAGTATAGAGGGCACGGCGACGGGACAGGTAGCCAAAAACATTCAGTACTTC
d_gene: NA; abundance: NA; j_gene: TRBJ2-3; v_gene: TRBV7-6; CDR3aa: CASSLEQTVHTDTQYF; CDR3nt: TGTGCCAGCAGCTTAGAACAGACAGTTCACACAGATACGCAGTATTTT
d_gene: NA; abundance: NA; j_gene: TRBJ1-1; v_gene: TRBV9; CDR3aa: CASSVGPDGVNTEAFF; CDR3nt: TGTGCCAGCAGCGTGGGCCCGGACGGTGTGAACACTGAAGCTTTCTTT
d_gene: TRBD1; abundance: once; j_gene: TRBJ2-3; v_gene: TRBV14; CDR3aa: CASSQDLQGRTDTQYF; CDR3nt: TGTGCCAGCAGCCAAGACCTACAGGGGCGCACAGATACGCAGTATTTT
d_gene: NA; abundance: NA; j_gene: TRBJ1-1; v_gene: TRBV4-1; CDR3aa: CASSQGDRNTEAFF; CDR3nt: TGCGCCAGCAGCCAAGGAGACAGAAACACTGAAGCTTTCTTT
d_gene: NA; abundance: NA; j_gene: TRBJ1-4; v_gene: TRBV7-9; CDR3aa: CASSFPQGNIGTNEKLFF; CDR3nt: TGTGCCAGCAGCTTCCCACAGGGTAATATTGGTACTAATGAAAAACTGTTTTTT
d_gene: TRBD1; abundance: NA; j_gene: TRBJ1-5; v_gene: TRBV5-1; CDR3aa: CASSLSGTGVEPQHF; CDR3nt: TGCGCCAGCAGCTTATCCGGGACAGGGGTCGAGCCCCAGCATTTT
d_gene: TRBD1; abundance: NA; j_gene: TRBJ2-7; v_gene: TRBV7-8; CDR3aa: CASRHRDRVPYEQYF; CDR3nt: TGTGCCAGCAGGCACCGGGACAGGGTACCCTACGAGCAGTACTTC
d_gene: NA; abundance: few; j_gene: TRBJ2-3; v_gene: TRBV5-1; CDR3aa: CASSSREGTDTQYF; CDR3nt: TGCGCCAGCAGCTCCCGTGAGGGCACAGATACGCAGTATTTT
d_gene: TRBD2; abundance: NA; j_gene: TRBJ2-7; v_gene: TRBV4-2; CDR3aa: CASSPERGVYEQYF; CDR3nt: TGTGCCAGCAGCCCCGAGCGGGGGGTCTACGAGCAGTACTTC
d_gene: TRBD1; abundance: NA; j_gene: TRBJ1-3; v_gene: TRBV5-1; CDR3aa: CASRQGSSSGNTIYF; CDR3nt: TGCGCCAGCAGACAGGGGTCATCCTCTGGAAACACCATATATTTT
d_gene: TRBD1; abundance: NA; j_gene: TRBJ2-7; v_gene: TRBV25-1; CDR3aa: CASSPSNRGSYEQYF; CDR3nt: TGTGCCAGCAGTCCGAGCAACAGGGGCTCCTACGAGCAGTACTTC
d_gene: NA; abundance: few; j_gene: TRBJ1-5; v_gene: TRBV10-1; CDR3aa: CASSQDFNQPQHF; CDR3nt: TGCGCCAGCAGCCAAGATTTCAATCAGCCCCAGCATTTT
d_gene: NA; abundance: NA; j_gene: TRBJ2-7; v_gene: TRBV28; CDR3aa: CASSYLSPGEDEQYF; CDR3nt: TGTGCCAGCAGTTATTTATCGCCGGGAGAGGACGAGCAGTACTTC
d_gene: NA; abundance: NA; j_gene: TRBJ2-7; v_gene: TRBV9; CDR3aa: CASSVAPGSSYEQYF; CDR3nt: TGTGCCAGCAGCGTAGCTCCGGGGAGCTCCTACGAGCAGTACTTC
d_gene: NA; abundance: NA; j_gene: TRBJ1-2; v_gene: TRBV7-8; CDR3aa: CASSLARGYGYTF; CDR3nt: TGTGCCAGCAGCTTAGCCAGGGGCTATGGCTACACCTTC
d_gene: TRBD1; abundance: NA; j_gene: TRBJ2-1; v_gene: TRBV28; CDR3aa: CASSLLTGVLGETGGVINEQFF; CDR3nt: TGTGCCAGCAGTTTACTGACGGGCGTTCTTGGCGAGACAGGGGGAGTTATCAATGAGCAGTTCTTC
d_gene: TRBD1; abundance: NA; j_gene: TRBJ2-7; v_gene: TRBV7-8; CDR3aa: CASSFGQGPEQYF; CDR3nt: TGTGCCAGCAGCTTCGGACAGGGTCCCGAGCAGTACTTC
d_gene: NA; abundance: few; j_gene: TRBJ1-1; v_gene: TRBV18; CDR3aa: CASSPLRGLTEAFF; CDR3nt: TGTGCCAGCTCACCACTAAGGGGTTTGACTGAAGCTTTCTTT
d_gene: TRBD1; abundance: few; j_gene: TRBJ2-5; v_gene: TRBV28; CDR3aa: CASREDRGLEETQYF; CDR3nt: TGTGCCAGCAGAGAGGACAGGGGGCTAGAAGAGACCCAGTACTTC
d_gene: NA; abundance: NA; j_gene: TRBJ2-7; v_gene: TRBV4-3; CDR3aa: CASSQDGVPSYEQYF; CDR3nt: TGCGCCAGCAGCCAAGACGGGGTCCCCTCCTACGAGCAGTACTTC
d_gene: NA; abundance: NA; j_gene: TRBJ2-7; v_gene: TRBV4-2; CDR3aa: CASSPGRASYEQYF; CDR3nt: TGTGCCAGCAGCCCGGGACGGGCCTCCTACGAGCAGTACTTC
d_gene: NA; abundance: once; j_gene: TRBJ2-7; v_gene: TRBV6-6; CDR3aa: CASIDSGILVEQYF; CDR3nt: TGTGCCAGCATTGACTCTGGGATTCTAGTCGAGCAGTACTTC
d_gene: TRBD1; abundance: NA; j_gene: TRBJ1-5; v_gene: TRBV10-3; CDR3aa: CAISPTTGGRDQPQHF; CDR3nt: TGTGCCATCAGTCCGACGACAGGGGGACGGGATCAGCCCCAGCATTTT
d_gene: TRBD1; abundance: NA; j_gene: TRBJ1-1; v_gene: TRBV5-1; CDR3aa: CASSYGQGPSFF; CDR3nt: TGCGCCAGCAGCTATGGACAGGGACCCTCTTTCTTT
d_gene: NA; abundance: NA; j_gene: TRBJ2-5; v_gene: TRBV7-6; CDR3aa: CASSRRRETQYF; CDR3nt: TGTGCCAGCAGCCGAAGACGAGAGACCCAGTACTTC
d_gene: NA; abundance: NA; j_gene: TRBJ2-2; v_gene: TRBV3-1/TRBV3-2; CDR3aa: CASSQDPTSRAGELFF; CDR3nt: TGTGCCAGCAGCCAAGATCCAACTAGTCGGGCCGGGGAGCTGTTTTTT
d_gene: TRBD2; abundance: NA; j_gene: TRBJ2-1; v_gene: TRBV3-1/TRBV3-2; CDR3aa: CASSPLWEGDHNEQFF; CDR3nt: TGTGCCAGCAGCCCGCTTTGGGAGGGCGACCACAATGAGCAGTTCTTC
d_gene: NA; abundance: NA; j_gene: TRBJ2-1; v_gene: TRBV6-1; CDR3aa: CASSEIQQYNEQFF; CDR3nt: TGTGCCAGCAGTGAGATTCAACAGTACAATGAGCAGTTCTTC
d_gene: TRBD1; abundance: NA; j_gene: TRBJ2-3; v_gene: TRBV7-2; CDR3aa: CASSLGGTGGSGSTQYF; CDR3nt: TGTGCCAGCAGCTTAGGGGGGACAGGGGGCTCAGGAAGTACGCAGTATTTT
d_gene: NA; abundance: NA; j_gene: TRBJ2-2; v_gene: TRBV5-1; CDR3aa: CASSLATLGTGELFF; CDR3nt: TGCGCCAGCAGCTTGGCCACGTTGGGCACCGGGGAGCTGTTTTTT
d_gene: NA; abundance: NA; j_gene: TRBJ2-3; v_gene: TRBV5-1; CDR3aa: CASSPRDLSTDTQYF; CDR3nt: TGCGCCAGCAGCCCCCGGGACTTAAGCACAGATACGCAGTATTTT
d_gene: NA; abundance: NA; j_gene: TRBJ2-1; v_gene: TRBV10-3; CDR3aa: CAISDGVGNEQFF; CDR3nt: TGTGCCATCAGTGACGGGGTTGGCAATGAGCAGTTCTTC
d_gene: NA; abundance: NA; j_gene: TRBJ1-5; v_gene: TRBV6-5; CDR3aa: CASSDSFDQPQHF; CDR3nt: TGTGCCAGCTCCGACAGCTTTGATCAGCCCCAGCATTTT
d_gene: TRBD2; abundance: once; j_gene: TRBJ2-1; v_gene: TRBV11-2; CDR3aa: CASSYTSGRTANEQFF; CDR3nt: TGTGCCAGCAGCTATACTAGCGGGAGAACCGCCAATGAGCAGTTCTTC
d_gene: NA; abundance: NA; j_gene: TRBJ1-6; v_gene: TRBV18; CDR3aa: CASSPITDSYNSPLHF; CDR3nt: TGTGCCAGCTCACCAATAACAGACTCCTATAATTCACCCCTCCACTTT
d_gene: TRBD1; abundance: NA; j_gene: TRBJ1-2; v_gene: TRBV25-1; CDR3aa: CASSKTGTGNHGYTF; CDR3nt: TGTGCCAGCAGTAAGACCGGGACAGGGAACCATGGCTACACCTTC
d_gene: NA; abundance: once; j_gene: TRBJ2-4; v_gene: TRBV18; CDR3aa: CASSYPPGEGRAKNIQYF; CDR3nt: TGTGCCAGCTCCTACCCCCCCGGAGAGGGTCGAGCCAAAAACATTCAGTACTTC
d_gene: TRBD2; abundance: NA; j_gene: TRBJ2-1; v_gene: TRBV28; CDR3aa: CASSSGLAGAYNYEQFF; CDR3nt: TGTGCCAGCAGCTCCGGACTAGCGGGAGCCTACAATTATGAGCAGTTCTTC
d_gene: NA; abundance: few; j_gene: TRBJ2-1; v_gene: TRBV19; CDR3aa: CASSRQASYNEQFF; CDR3nt: TGTGCCAGTAGTAGGCAGGCCTCCTACAATGAGCAGTTCTTC
d_gene: NA; abundance: NA; j_gene: TRBJ1-1; v_gene: TRBV19; CDR3aa: CASSILQRDTEAFF; CDR3nt: TGTGCCAGTAGTATATTGCAAAGGGACACTGAAGCTTTCTTT
d_gene: TRBD1; abundance: NA; j_gene: TRBJ2-7; v_gene: TRBV5-6; CDR3aa: CASSLVVAGGSYEQYF; CDR3nt: TGTGCCAGCAGCTTGGTGGTGGCAGGGGGATCCTACGAGCAGTACTTC
d_gene: TRBD1; abundance: NA; j_gene: TRBJ1-5; v_gene: TRBV2; CDR3aa: CASSSDRASTQHF; CDR3nt: TGTGCCAGCAGTTCGGACAGGGCCTCGACCCAGCATTTT
d_gene: NA; abundance: NA; j_gene: TRBJ2-3; v_gene: TRBV19; CDR3aa: CASSMIGVTDTQYF; CDR3nt: TGTGCCAGTAGTATGATCGGGGTCACAGATACGCAGTATTTT